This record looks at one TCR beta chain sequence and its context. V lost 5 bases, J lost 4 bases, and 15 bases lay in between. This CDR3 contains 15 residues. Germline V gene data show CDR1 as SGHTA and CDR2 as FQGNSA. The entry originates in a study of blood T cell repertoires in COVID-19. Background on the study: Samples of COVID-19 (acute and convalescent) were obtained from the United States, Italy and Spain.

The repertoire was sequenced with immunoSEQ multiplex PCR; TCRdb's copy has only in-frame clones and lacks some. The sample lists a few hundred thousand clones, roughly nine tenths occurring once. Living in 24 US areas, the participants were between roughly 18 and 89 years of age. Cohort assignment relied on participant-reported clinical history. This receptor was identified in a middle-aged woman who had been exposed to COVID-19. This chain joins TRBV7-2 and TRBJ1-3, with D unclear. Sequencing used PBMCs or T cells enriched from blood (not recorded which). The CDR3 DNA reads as TGTGCCAGCAGCCCCCCGCGAGGACTAGGAAACACCATATATTTT. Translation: CASSPPRGLGNTIYF.